Detailed here is one T cell receptor beta chain. Cohort allocation depended upon clinical history that participants reported. This entry is derived from a study of blood T cell repertoires in COVID-19. This CDR3 has 15 amino acids. Germline V CDR1 and CDR2: KGHSH, LQKENI. J was trimmed by 4 bases and V by 3 bases; bases with no gene match: 4. Profiled with immunoSEQ multiplex PCR; TCRdb holds only in-frame clones, not every one. This repertoire shows around 140,000 clones, just under 85% found once; its top ten account for less than 4%. The V and J genes are TRBV18 and TRBJ2-7; 12 bases fit TRBD2. Sequencing was done on a sample of PBMCs or T cells enriched from blood (not recorded which). The sequence was obtained from a woman in her 50s with acute COVID-19. CDR3 bases: TGTGCCAGCTCACCGACGACTAGCGGGAGTTACGAGCAGTACTTC. Translating it yields CASSPTTSGSYEQYF.